The 17 T cell receptor beta chains below all came from one sample that was sequenced in a study of OX40 agonist ivuxolimab in advanced cancers. This table comes from immunoSEQ multiplex PCR, and its TCRdb copy is limited to in-frame clones, with some not included. Of some 23,000 clones listed, almost 80% are singletons. The specimen comprised CD4+ or CD8+ T cells sorted from blood, sampled in a trial of the OX40 agonist ivuxolimab. The receptors here all came from an adult with an advanced solid tumor such as melanoma, head and neck, liver or kidney cancer.

This sequence joins TRBV5-1 and TRBJ1-1; D not certain. The CDR3 has 14 amino acids. V was cut by 0 bases and J by 1 base, with 7 bases left in between. Germline CDR1 SGHRS, CDR2 YFSETQ. This chain's CDR3 is CASSLERANTEAFF. The CDR3 nucleotides read TGCGCCAGCAGCTTGGAACGGGCGAACACTGAAGCTTTCTTT.

The gene calls are TRBV7-9 and TRBJ2-7, with D possibly TRBD1 on 6 matching bases. Deletions cut 7 bases from V and 3 bases from J, with 16 bases between. CDR3 length: 14 residues. Germline V gene data show CDR1 as SEHNR and CDR2 as FQNEAQ (reference sequence). The CDR3 region is CASKPSDRLYEQYF. The CDR3 nucleotides are TGTGCCAGCAAACCGTCCGACAGGCTCTACGAGCAGTACTTC.

The chain has TRBV6-1 and TRBJ2-7; 10 bases line up with TRBD2. CDR3 length: 15 residues. From germline, CDR1 is MNHNS and CDR2 SASEGT. The J segment lost 2 bases and the V segment lost 1 base, leaving 2 bases of the junction unmatched. CDR3 amino acids: CASSEESGGAYEQYF. The CDR3 nucleotides read TGTGCCAGCAGTGAAGAAAGCGGGGGGGCCTACGAGCAGTACTTC.

The chain joins TRBV10-2 to TRBJ2-7, with 13 bases matching TRBD2. Germline V gives CDR1 WSHSY, CDR2 SAAADI. The V and J ends lost 9 bases and 4 bases, in that order; junction bases with no gene match: 6. The CDR3 is 14 amino acids. This CDR3 is CASGLAGALYEQYF. The CDR3 DNA follows: TGCGCCAGTGGACTAGCGGGGGCCTTATACGAGCAGTACTTC.

V usage is TRBV7-9 and J usage is TRBJ1-2; tentatively, D is TRBD1 (6 bases). Deletions cut 2 bases from V and 3 bases from J, with 7 bases between. Germline V gene data show CDR1 as SEHNR and CDR2 as FQNEAQ (reference sequence). This CDR3 comprises 13 residues. The CDR3 spells CASSLKGDYGYTF. Here the CDR3 DNA reads TGTGCCAGCAGCTTAAAGGGGGACTATGGCTACACCTTC.

The chain is built from TRBV27 and TRBJ2-7; TRBD1 matches at 9 bases. J was trimmed by 0 bases and V by 5 bases; bases with no gene match: 5. The CDR3 runs to 15 residues. Germline V gene sequence: CDR1 MNHEY, CDR2 SMNVEV (reference sequence). For the CDR3, the DNA is TGTGCCAGCAGTGCCAGGGACAGGGCCTCCTACGAGCAGTACTTC. Its protein is CASSARDRASYEQYF.

The V call is TRBV10-2, the J call TRBJ2-7, with unresolved D. The CDR3 loop spans 17 amino acids. V was pared by 0 bases and J by 5 bases, with 20 bases between. Germline loops: CDR1 WSHSY, CDR2 SAAADI. The CDR3 DNA sequence: TGCGCCAGCAGTGAGTCGGGTTTGGGCCTCCTGACCCACGAGCAGTACTTC. This encodes CASSESGLGLLTHEQYF.

The chain combines TRBV30 with TRBJ2-5, with TRBD1 matching over 7 bases. J was trimmed by 5 bases and V by 1 base; bases with no gene match: 10. The CDR3 consists of 15 residues. Per the germline V gene, CDR1 is GTSNPN and CDR2 is SVGIG (reference sequence). In nucleotides, the CDR3 is TGTGCCTGGAGTGAAGGGACAGCACTTAAGGAGACCCAGTACTTC. Amino acids: CAWSEGTALKETQYF.

The chain is built from TRBV7-9 and TRBJ2-7; 11 bases align to TRBD2. This CDR3 has 16 residues. With V trimmed by 5 bases and J by 1 base, 7 bases remained unmatched. The V gene's germline CDR1 is SEHNR and CDR2 FQNEAQ (reference sequence). In DNA, the CDR3 is TGTGCCAGCAGCCCGATGACTAGCGGGGAATCCTACGAGCAGTACTTC. Amino acid sequence: CASSPMTSGESYEQYF.

This clone was picked up one time. The genes are TRBV5-5 and TRBJ1-1; D unclear. There are 14 residues in the CDR3. Germline V lookup: CDR1 SGHKS, CDR2 YYEKEE (reference sequence). With 1 base removed from V and 5 bases from J, the gap between germline ends came to 12 bases. The DNA of the CDR3 is TGTGCCAGCAGCTTGACGCGGGCGCGTACTGAAGCTTTCTTT. Its translation is CASSLTRARTEAFF. Combining the CDR3 with reference TRBV5-5 and TRBJ1-1 gives the whole variable domain DAGVTQSPTHLIKTRGQQVTLRCSPISGHKSVSWYQQVLGQGPQFIFQYYEKEERGRGNFPDRFSARQFPNYSSELNVNALLLGDSALYLCASSLTRARTEAFFGQGTRLTVV.

V is TRBV5-1 and J is TRBJ1-2; 9 bases match TRBD1. V shed 0 bases and J 8 bases; nucleotides not matched to a gene: 5. The CDR3 runs 14 residues. Germline CDR1 is SGHRS and CDR2 is YFSETQ. CDR3 nucleotides: TGCGCCAGCAGCTTGGGACAGGGGGAGGACGGCTACACCTTC. Translated: CASSLGQGEDGYTF.

The genes are TRBV5-1 and TRBJ2-1, with D hard to call. Germline values: CDR1 SGHRS, CDR2 YFSETQ. The CDR3 length is 15 residues. The V end was cut by 0 bases, the J end by 11 bases, with 18 bases between. The CDR3 is CASSLADFLMDQQFF. The CDR3 coding sequence is TGCGCCAGCAGCTTGGCTGACTTTTTAATGGATCAGCAGTTCTTC.

The rearrangement links TRBV28 to TRBJ2-7, with D unclear. Germline-derived CDR1 and CDR2 are MDHEN and SYDVKM. The germline V and J ends were trimmed by 1 base and 0 bases, with 4 bases remaining between them. CDR3 length equals 13 residues. As DNA, the CDR3 is TGTGCCAGCAGTTTATTACTCTCCTACGAGCAGTACTTC. Its protein is CASSLLLSYEQYF.

The chain links TRBV11-3 to TRBJ2-2; the D is unclear. The CDR3 length is 15 residues. Germline V gives CDR1 SGHNT, CDR2 YENEEA. Trimming cost V 2 bases and J 3 bases, with 10 bases left between them. The CDR3 region has the DNA TGTGCCAGCAGCTTATCAGACCCAGACACCGGGGAGCTGTTTTTT. This gives the protein CASSLSDPDTGELFF.

V usage is TRBV7-9 and J usage is TRBJ2-7, with 9 bases fitting TRBD1. J lost 7 bases, V lost 4 bases, and 8 bases had no gene match. CDR1 SEHNR and CDR2 FQNEAQ come from the germline V gene (reference sequence). The CDR3 contains 14 residues. Here the CDR3 reads CASSSQQGAREQYF. CDR3 coding DNA: TGTGCCAGCAGCTCCCAACAGGGGGCTCGGGAGCAGTACTTC. Drawing the rest from reference TRBV7-9 and TRBJ2-7, the complete variable domain is DTGVSQNPRHKITKRGQNVTFRCDPISEHNRLYWYRQTLGQGPEFLTYFQNEAQLEKSRLLSDRFSAERPKGSFSTLEIQRTEQGDSAMYLCASSSQQGAREQYFGPGTRLTVT.

The rearrangement uses TRBV9 and TRBJ2-3; the match to TRBD2 covers 12 bases. J was trimmed by 5 bases and V by 0 bases; bases with no gene match: 7. The CDR3 has 17 residues. Germline CDR1 and CDR2: SGDLS and YYNGEE. CDR3 nucleotide sequence: TGTGCCAGCAGCGTAGTTGTGACTAGCGGGGGAAAAGATACGCAGTATTTT. This sequence encodes CASSVVVTSGGKDTQYF.

The chain couples TRBV5-4 to TRBJ1-2, with D possibly TRBD1 on 5 matching bases. CDR1 SGHNT and CDR2 YYREEE come from the germline V gene (reference sequence). CDR3 length: 16 residues. The V end lost 5 bases, the J end lost 6 bases, and 23 bases lay between the germline ends. CDR3 in DNA: TGTGCCAGCAGTCGTGCCGGGACCACCATGAGGAATGGCTACACCTTC. It encodes CASSRAGTTMRNGYTF.